These 18 T cell receptor beta chains were all obtained from the same sample, sequenced in a study of immune evolution from preneoplasia to lung adenocarcinoma. Here immunoSEQ multiplex PCR was the method, and the copy in TCRdb shows in-frame clones only, minus some. The sample shows 10,000 or so clones, roughly 77% of them seen only once. Sequencing was carried out using FFPE minimally invasive lung adenocarcinoma tissue. These receptors were collected from a donor older than 65 with lung adenocarcinoma.

This clone was counted between two and nine times. The rearrangement joins TRBV2 to TRBJ1-4; D gene uncertain. CDR1 and CDR2 from the germline V gene are SNHLY and FYNNEI. This CDR3 spans 11 amino acids. V was trimmed by 3 bases and J by 11 bases, leaving 7 bases between them. The CDR3 reads CASSDMWKLFF. CDR3 coding DNA: TGTGCCAGCAGTGATATGTGGAAACTGTTTTTT.

This rearrangement joins TRBV7-2 to TRBJ2-3; 7 bases fit TRBD2. The CDR3 is 16 amino acids. V trimming: 4 bases; J trimming: 0 bases; junction bases outside the gene matches: 7. Germline-derived CDR1 and CDR2 are SGHTA and FQGNSA. CDR3 nucleotide sequence: TGTGCCAGCAGCTGGGGACTATCCCGAAGCACAGATACGCAGTATTTT. Protein: CASSWGLSRSTDTQYF. The whole variable domain, remainder taken from reference TRBV7-2 and TRBJ2-3, is GAGVSQSPSNKVTEKGKDVELRCDPISGHTALYWYRQSLGQGLEFLIYFQGNSAPDKSGLPSDRFSAERTGGSVSTLTIQRTQQEDSAVYLCASSWGLSRSTDTQYFGPGTRLTVL.

This sequence joins TRBV6-4 and TRBJ2-7, with D tentatively TRBD1 (6 bases). Trimming removed 1 base at V and 6 bases at J, with 16 bases between. The CDR3 is 15 residues long. Germline V gene sequence: CDR1 MRHNA, CDR2 SNTAGT. For the CDR3, the DNA is TGTGCCAGCAGTGACTTTGAGGGGCAGGGGCTCGAGCAGTACTTC. Its translation is CASSDFEGQGLEQYF.

The rearrangement uses TRBV18 and TRBJ1-3, with D possibly TRBD1 on 5 matching bases. CDR1 is KGHSH, CDR2 LQKENI, per germline. The CDR3 sequence is 14 residues long. V was trimmed by 3 bases and J by 0 bases, leaving 6 bases between them. The CDR3 DNA reads as TGTGCCAGCTCACCGGGACTCTCTGGAAACACCATATATTTT. Translating it yields CASSPGLSGNTIYF.

This clone turned up a few times. The rearrangement uses TRBV27 and TRBJ1-1; D is possibly TRBD1 (5 bases). This CDR3 spans 12 amino acids. Looked up from germline, CDR1 is MNHEY and CDR2 is SMNVEV (reference sequence). Trimming pared 5 bases from V and 5 bases from J, leaving 9 bases between. The CDR3 sequence: CASSVGGTEAFF. DNA for the CDR3: TGTGCCAGCAGTGTGGGGGGGACTGAAGCTTTCTTT.

This chain uses TRBV30 with TRBJ1-1; weak D call: TRBD1 (5 bases). V lost 4 bases and J 11 bases, leaving 14 bases between the germline ends. CDR1 GTSNPN and CDR2 SVGIG come from the germline V gene (reference sequence). This CDR3 is built from 11 residues. The CDR3 DNA reads as TGTGCCTGGATGGGGACGGTGGGGGCTTTCTTT. Protein: CAWMGTVGAFF.

This clone was recorded a few times. The chain carries TRBV2 and TRBJ1-1; TRBD1 might be the D (6 bases). Germline CDR1 is SNHLY and CDR2 is FYNNEI. This CDR3 is built from 13 residues. V was clipped by 7 bases and J by 5 bases, with 14 bases between them. The CDR3 coding sequence is TGTGCCAGCAAACACAGGGTGGGAACTGAAGCTTTCTTT. Translating it yields CASKHRVGTEAFF.

The V and J genes are TRBV6-5 and TRBJ1-1; a weak D match, TRBD1 (5 bases). Trimming cost V 7 bases and J 4 bases, with 7 bases left between them. Germline loops: CDR1 MNHEY, CDR2 SVGAGI. The CDR3 extends over 11 amino acids. CDR3 coding DNA: TGTGCCAGCACGAGGGGCACTGAAGCTTTCTTT. Translated: CASTRGTEAFF.

The V gene is TRBV30, the J gene TRBJ2-7, with D possibly TRBD1 on 6 matching bases. CDR1 is GTSNPN and CDR2 is SVGIG in the germline V gene (reference sequence). V was shortened by 3 bases and J by 6 bases, with 21 bases between the two germline ends. This CDR3 has 15 amino acids. CDR3 sequence reads: CAWRAYGQSPGEQYF. In DNA form, the CDR3 reads TGTGCCTGGAGAGCCTATGGACAGAGCCCGGGCGAGCAGTACTTC.

The genes are TRBV7-9 and TRBJ2-1; no clear D gene. V lost 8 bases, J lost 1 base, and 3 bases lay in between. The germline V gene has CDR1 SEHNR and CDR2 FQNEAQ (reference sequence). This CDR3 spans 11 amino acids. The CDR3 loop reads CASQSYNEQFF. CDR3 DNA: TGTGCCAGCCAGTCCTACAATGAGCAGTTCTTC.

The V gene is TRBV15, the J gene TRBJ2-2; TRBD2 agrees at 9 bases. CDR1 and CDR2 from the germline V gene are LNHNV and YYDKDF (reference sequence). The CDR3 has 17 residues. Trimming took 0 bases from V and 5 from J; bases not matched to a gene: 7. The CDR3 sequence: CATSREIAGGPTGELFF. CDR3 bases: TGTGCCACCAGCAGAGAGATTGCGGGAGGGCCGACCGGGGAGCTGTTTTTT. The entire variable domain, with the rest obtained from reference TRBV15 and TRBJ2-2, is as follows: DAMVIQNPRYQVTQFGKPVTLSCSQTLNHNVMYWYQQKSSQAPKLLFHYYDKDFNNEADTPDNFQSRRPNTSFCFLDIRSPGLGDTAMYLCATSREIAGGPTGELFFGEGSRLTVL.

This clone was detected only once. This chain connects TRBV19 to TRBJ1-1; D remains unclear. CDR1 LNHDA and CDR2 SQIVND come from the germline V gene (reference sequence). The CDR3 has 17 residues. Trimming removed 0 bases from V and 0 bases from J, with 14 bases in between. CDR3 residues: CASSIDPNTPMNTEAFF. CDR3 DNA: TGTGCCAGTAGTATAGATCCTAACACACCAATGAACACTGAAGCTTTCTTT.

This sequence joins TRBV9 and TRBJ2-5; perhaps TRBD1 as D (5 bases). Trimming cost V 4 bases and J 4 bases, with 14 bases left between them. Germline CDR1 reads SGDLS; CDR2 reads YYNGEE. This CDR3 region has 14 residues. CDR3 sequence: CASSPQGIGETQYF. As DNA, the CDR3 is TGTGCCAGCAGCCCCCAGGGCATCGGAGAGACCCAGTACTTC.

This chain links TRBV5-1 with TRBJ2-1; 8 bases match TRBD2. The V gene end was trimmed by 4 bases and the J gene end by 8 bases; junction bases not matched to a gene: 11. Germline CDR1 and CDR2: SGHRS and YFSETQ. This CDR3 spans 15 amino acids. The CDR3 bases are TGCGCCAGCAGCCCTTCCAGCGGGAGTTCTTATGAGCAGTTCTTC. It encodes CASSPSSGSSYEQFF.

This chain joins TRBV7-9 and TRBJ2-7, with 10 nucleotides matching TRBD2. This CDR3 spans 16 amino acids. Germline lookup yields CDR1 SEHNR and CDR2 FQNEAQ (reference sequence). V trimming: 0 bases; J trimming: 3 bases; junction bases outside the gene matches: 5. CDR3 sequence reads: CASSLARASGSYEQYF. The CDR3 nucleotides read TGTGCCAGCAGCTTAGCGCGGGCTAGCGGGAGCTACGAGCAGTACTTC.

The table lists this clone with a few counts. J is TRBJ1-4 and V is TRBV6-5; 8 bases align to TRBD1. V was pared by 6 bases and J by 2 bases, with 2 bases of the junction left unmatched. The CDR3 loop spans 14 amino acids. CDR1 and CDR2 from the germline V gene are MNHEY and SVGAGI. The CDR3 reads CASRNRGTNEKLFF. CDR3 DNA: TGTGCCAGCAGGAACAGGGGGACTAATGAAAAACTGTTTTTT.

This CDR3 reads CASSPLKSNIQYF. The CDR3 DNA reads as TGTGCCAGCAGCCCACTGAAGTCAAACATTCAGTACTTC. The V gene is TRBV28, the J gene TRBJ2-4; D remains unclear. Trimming stripped 6 bases from V and 6 bases from J, with 12 bases between. The length of the CDR3 is 13 residues. Germline values: CDR1 MDHEN, CDR2 SYDVKM.

The chain is built from TRBV7-3 and TRBJ2-1; 12 nucleotides agree with TRBD2. The J segment lost 4 bases and the V segment lost 3 bases, leaving 1 base of the junction unmatched. The V gene's germline CDR1 is SGHTA and CDR2 FQGTGA. This CDR3 has 15 residues. The CDR3 DNA reads TGTGCCAGCAGCTTCGGACTAGCGGGGTACAATGAGCAGTTCTTC. Protein sequence: CASSFGLAGYNEQFF.